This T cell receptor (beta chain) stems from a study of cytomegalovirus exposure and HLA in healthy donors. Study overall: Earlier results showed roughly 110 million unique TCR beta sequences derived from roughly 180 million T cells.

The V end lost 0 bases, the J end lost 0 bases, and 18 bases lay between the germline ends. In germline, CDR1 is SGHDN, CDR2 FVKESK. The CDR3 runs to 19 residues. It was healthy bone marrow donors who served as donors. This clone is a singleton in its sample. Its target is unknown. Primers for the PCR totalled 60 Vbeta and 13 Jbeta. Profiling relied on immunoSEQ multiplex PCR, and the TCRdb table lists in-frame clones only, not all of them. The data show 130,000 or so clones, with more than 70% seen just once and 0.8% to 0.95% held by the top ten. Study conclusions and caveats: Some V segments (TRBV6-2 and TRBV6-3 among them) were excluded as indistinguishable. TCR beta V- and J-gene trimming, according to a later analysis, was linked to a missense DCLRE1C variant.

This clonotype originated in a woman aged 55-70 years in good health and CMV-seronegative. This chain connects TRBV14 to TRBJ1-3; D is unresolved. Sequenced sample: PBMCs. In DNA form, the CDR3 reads TGTGCCAGCAGCCAAGATCAATCGGCAGGTCCGAGCTCTGGAAACACCATATATTTT. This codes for CASSQDQSAGPSSGNTIYF.